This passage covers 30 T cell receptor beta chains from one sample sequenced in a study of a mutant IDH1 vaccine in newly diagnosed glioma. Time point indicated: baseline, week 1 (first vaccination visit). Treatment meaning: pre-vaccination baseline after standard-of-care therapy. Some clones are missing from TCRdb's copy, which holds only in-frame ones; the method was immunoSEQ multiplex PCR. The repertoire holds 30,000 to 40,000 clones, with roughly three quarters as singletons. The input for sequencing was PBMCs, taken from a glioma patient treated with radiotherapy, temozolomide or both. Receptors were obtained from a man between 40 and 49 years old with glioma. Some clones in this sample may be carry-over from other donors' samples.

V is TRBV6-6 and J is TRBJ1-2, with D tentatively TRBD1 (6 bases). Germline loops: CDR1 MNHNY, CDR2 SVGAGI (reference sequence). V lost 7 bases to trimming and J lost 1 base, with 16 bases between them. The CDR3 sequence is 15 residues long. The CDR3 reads CASTPGGAVNYGYTF. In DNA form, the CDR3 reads TGTGCCAGCACCCCGGGGGGGGCAGTTAACTATGGCTACACCTTC.

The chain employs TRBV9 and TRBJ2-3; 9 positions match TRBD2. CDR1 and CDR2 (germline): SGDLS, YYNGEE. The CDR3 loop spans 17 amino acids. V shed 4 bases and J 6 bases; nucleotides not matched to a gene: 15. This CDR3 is CASSPFIGGLAGDTQYF. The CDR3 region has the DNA TGTGCCAGCAGCCCATTCATAGGGGGCCTAGCGGGGGATACGCAGTATTTT.

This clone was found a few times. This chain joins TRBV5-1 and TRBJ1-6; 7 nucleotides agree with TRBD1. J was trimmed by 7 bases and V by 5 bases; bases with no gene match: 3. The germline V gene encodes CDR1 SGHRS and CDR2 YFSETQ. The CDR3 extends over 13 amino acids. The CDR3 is CASRLTGNSPLHF. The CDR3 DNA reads TGCGCCAGCAGATTGACAGGGAATTCACCCCTCCACTTT.

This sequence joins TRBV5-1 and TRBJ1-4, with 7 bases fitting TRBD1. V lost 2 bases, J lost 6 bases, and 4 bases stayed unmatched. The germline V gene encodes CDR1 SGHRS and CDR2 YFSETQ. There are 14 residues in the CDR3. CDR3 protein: CASSFPGQHEKLFF. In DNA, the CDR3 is TGCGCCAGCAGCTTCCCGGGACAGCATGAAAAACTGTTTTTT.

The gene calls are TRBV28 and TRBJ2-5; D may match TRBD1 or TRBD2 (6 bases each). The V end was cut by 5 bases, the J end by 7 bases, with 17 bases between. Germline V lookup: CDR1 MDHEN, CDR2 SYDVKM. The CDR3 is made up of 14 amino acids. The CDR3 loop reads CASSPQGLGGTQYF. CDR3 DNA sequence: TGTGCCAGCAGTCCGCAGGGGTTGGGGGGGACCCAGTACTTC.

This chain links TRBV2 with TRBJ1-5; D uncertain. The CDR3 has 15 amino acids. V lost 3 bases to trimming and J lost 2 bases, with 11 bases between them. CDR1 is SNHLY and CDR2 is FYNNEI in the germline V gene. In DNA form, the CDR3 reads TGTGCCAGCAGTGAGCCCCGGCGGGGCAATCAGCCCCAGCATTTT. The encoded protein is CASSEPRRGNQPQHF.

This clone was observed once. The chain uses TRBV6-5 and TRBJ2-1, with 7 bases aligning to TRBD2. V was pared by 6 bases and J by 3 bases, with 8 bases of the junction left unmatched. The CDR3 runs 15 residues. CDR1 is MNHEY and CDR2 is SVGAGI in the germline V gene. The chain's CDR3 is CASRSRTGGYNEQFF. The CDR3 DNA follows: TGTGCCAGCAGGTCCCGGACGGGGGGCTACAATGAGCAGTTCTTC.

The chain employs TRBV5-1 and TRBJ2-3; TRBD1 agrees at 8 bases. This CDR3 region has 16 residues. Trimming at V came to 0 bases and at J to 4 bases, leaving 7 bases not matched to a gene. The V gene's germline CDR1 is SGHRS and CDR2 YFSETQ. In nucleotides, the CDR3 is TGCGCCAGCAGCTTGGGACAGGGGATGAGGGCAGATACGCAGTATTTT. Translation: CASSLGQGMRADTQYF.

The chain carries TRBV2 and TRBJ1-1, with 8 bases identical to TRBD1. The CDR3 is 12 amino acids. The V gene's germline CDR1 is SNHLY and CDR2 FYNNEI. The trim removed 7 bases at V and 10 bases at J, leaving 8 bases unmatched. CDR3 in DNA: TGTGCCAGCACTTGGACAGGGTCTAGAGCTTTCTTT. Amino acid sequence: CASTWTGSRAFF.

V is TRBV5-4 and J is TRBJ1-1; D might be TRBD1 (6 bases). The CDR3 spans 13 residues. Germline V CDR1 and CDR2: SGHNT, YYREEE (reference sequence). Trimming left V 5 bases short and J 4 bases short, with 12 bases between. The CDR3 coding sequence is TGTGCCAGCAGTAGACAGGCCGTCACTGAAGCTTTCTTT. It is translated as CASSRQAVTEAFF.

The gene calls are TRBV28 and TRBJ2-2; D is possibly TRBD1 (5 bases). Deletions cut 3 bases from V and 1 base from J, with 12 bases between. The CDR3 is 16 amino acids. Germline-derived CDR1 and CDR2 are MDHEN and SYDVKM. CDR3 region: CASSLLTVGNTGELFF. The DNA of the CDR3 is TGTGCCAGCAGTTTGTTGACAGTGGGGAACACCGGGGAGCTGTTTTTT.

Here the CDR3 reads CAWRDILNYGYTF. The CDR3 region has the DNA TGTGCCTGGAGGGACATTCTGAACTATGGCTACACCTTC. V is TRBV30 and J is TRBJ1-2; D possibly corresponds to TRBD1 (5 bases). Trimming took 3 bases from V and 2 from J, leaving 10 bases between them. The CDR3 spans 13 residues. Germline values: CDR1 GTSNPN, CDR2 SVGIG (reference sequence).

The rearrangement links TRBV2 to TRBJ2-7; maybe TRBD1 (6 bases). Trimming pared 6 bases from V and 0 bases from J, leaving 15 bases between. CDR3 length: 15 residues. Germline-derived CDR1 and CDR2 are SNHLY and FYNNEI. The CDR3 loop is CASSAMGASSYEQYF. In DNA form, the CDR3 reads TGTGCCAGCAGCGCCATGGGGGCCAGCTCCTACGAGCAGTACTTC.

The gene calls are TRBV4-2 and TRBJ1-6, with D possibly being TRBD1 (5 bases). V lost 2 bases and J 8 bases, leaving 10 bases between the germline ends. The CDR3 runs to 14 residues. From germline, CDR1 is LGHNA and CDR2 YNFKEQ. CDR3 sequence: CASSQRRDDSPLHF. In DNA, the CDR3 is TGTGCCAGCAGCCAACGCAGGGATGATTCACCCCTCCACTTT.

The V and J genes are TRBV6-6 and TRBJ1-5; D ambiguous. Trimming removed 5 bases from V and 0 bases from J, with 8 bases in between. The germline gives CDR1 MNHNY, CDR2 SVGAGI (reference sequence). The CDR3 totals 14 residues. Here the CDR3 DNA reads TGTGCCAGCAGTCCGACGGTTAGCAATCAGCCCCAGCATTTT. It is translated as CASSPTVSNQPQHF.

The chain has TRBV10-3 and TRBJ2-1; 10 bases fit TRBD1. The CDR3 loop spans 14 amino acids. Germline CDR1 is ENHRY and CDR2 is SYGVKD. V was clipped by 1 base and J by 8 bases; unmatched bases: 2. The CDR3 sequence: CAISEWDRGYEQFF. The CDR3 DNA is TGTGCCATCAGTGAGTGGGACAGGGGCTATGAGCAGTTCTTC.

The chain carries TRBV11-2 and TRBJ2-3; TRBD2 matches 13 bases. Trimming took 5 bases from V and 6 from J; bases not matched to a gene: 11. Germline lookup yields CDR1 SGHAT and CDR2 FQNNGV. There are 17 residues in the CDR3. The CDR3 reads CASSRGLATSGGDTQYF. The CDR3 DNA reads TGTGCCAGCAGCCGGGGCCTAGCGACTAGCGGGGGGGATACGCAGTATTTT.

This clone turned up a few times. The CDR3 loop reads CASSPRQDSTEAFF. The CDR3 nucleotides are TGTGCCAGTAGTCCCCGACAGGATTCAACTGAAGCTTTCTTT. This chain connects TRBV19 to TRBJ1-1, with D possibly TRBD1 on 6 matching bases. The CDR3 contains 14 residues. Between the trimmed V and J ends, which lost 5 bases and 5 bases, there was a span of 15 bases. Looked up from germline, CDR1 is LNHDA and CDR2 is SQIVND (reference sequence).

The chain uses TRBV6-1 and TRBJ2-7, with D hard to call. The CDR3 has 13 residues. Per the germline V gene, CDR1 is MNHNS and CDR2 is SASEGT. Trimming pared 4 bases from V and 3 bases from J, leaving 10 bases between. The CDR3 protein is CASSVGFGYEQYF. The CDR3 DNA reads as TGTGCCAGCAGTGTGGGATTCGGCTACGAGCAGTACTTC.

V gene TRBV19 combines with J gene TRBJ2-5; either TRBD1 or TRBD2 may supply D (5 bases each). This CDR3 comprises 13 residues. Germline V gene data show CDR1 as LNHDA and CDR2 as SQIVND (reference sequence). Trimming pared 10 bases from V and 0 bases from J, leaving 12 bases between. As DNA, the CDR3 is TGTGCCACCGGGACGGCGTACCAAGAGACCCAGTACTTC. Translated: CATGTAYQETQYF.

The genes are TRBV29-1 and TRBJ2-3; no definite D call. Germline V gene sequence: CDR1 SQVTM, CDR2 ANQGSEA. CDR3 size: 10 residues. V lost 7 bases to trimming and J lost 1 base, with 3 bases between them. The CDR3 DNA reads TGCAGCGCACGCACAGATACGCAGTATTTT. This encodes CSARTDTQYF.

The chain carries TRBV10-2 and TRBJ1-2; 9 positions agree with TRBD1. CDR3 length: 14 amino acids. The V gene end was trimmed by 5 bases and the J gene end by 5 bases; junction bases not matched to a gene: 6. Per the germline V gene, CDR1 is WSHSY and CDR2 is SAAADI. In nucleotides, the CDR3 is TGCGCCAGCAGTCCGCCGGGACAGGGTTATGGCTACACCTTC. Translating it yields CASSPPGQGYGYTF.

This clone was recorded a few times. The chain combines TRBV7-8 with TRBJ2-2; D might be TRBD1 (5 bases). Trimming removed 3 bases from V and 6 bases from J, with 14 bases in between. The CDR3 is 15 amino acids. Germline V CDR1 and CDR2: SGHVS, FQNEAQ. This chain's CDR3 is CASSFRVDFSGELFF. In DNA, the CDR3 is TGTGCCAGCAGCTTCAGGGTTGATTTCTCCGGGGAGCTGTTTTTT.

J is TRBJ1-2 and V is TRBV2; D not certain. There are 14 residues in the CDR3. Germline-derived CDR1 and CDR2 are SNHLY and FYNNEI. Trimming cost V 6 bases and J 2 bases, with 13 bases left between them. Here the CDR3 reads CASRPQTGNYGYTF. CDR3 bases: TGTGCCAGCAGACCCCAGACGGGAAACTATGGCTACACCTTC.

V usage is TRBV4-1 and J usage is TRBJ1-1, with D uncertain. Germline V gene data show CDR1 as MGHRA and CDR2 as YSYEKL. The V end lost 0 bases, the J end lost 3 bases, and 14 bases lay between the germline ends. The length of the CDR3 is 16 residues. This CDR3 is CASSQDLAGDYTEAFF. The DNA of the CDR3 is TGCGCCAGCAGCCAAGATCTTGCTGGGGATTACACTGAAGCTTTCTTT.

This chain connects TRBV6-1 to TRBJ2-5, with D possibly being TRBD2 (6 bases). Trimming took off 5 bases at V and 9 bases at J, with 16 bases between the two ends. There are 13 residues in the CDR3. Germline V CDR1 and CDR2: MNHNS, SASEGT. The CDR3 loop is CASSRGGVSPQYF. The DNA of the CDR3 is TGTGCCAGCAGTCGAGGCGGGGTTTCGCCCCAGTACTTC.

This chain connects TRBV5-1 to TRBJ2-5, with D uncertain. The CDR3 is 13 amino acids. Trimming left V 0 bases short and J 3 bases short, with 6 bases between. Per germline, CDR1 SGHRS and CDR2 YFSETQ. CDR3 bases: TGCGCCAGCAGCTTGGCCCAGGAAGAGACCCAGTACTTC. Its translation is CASSLAQEETQYF. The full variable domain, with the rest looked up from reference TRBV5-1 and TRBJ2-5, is KAGVTQTPRYLIKTRGQQVTLSCSPISGHRSVSWYQQTPGQGLQFLFEYFSETQRNKGNFPGRFSGRQFSNSRSEMNVSTLELGDSALYLCASSLAQEETQYFGPGTRLLVL.

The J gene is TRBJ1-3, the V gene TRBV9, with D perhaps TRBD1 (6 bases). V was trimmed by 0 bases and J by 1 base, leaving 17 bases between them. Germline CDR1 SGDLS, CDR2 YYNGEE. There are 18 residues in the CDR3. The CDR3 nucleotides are TGTGCCAGCAGCGTAGTTCCGGCCAGGGGCAGGTCTGGAAACACCATATATTTT. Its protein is CASSVVPARGRSGNTIYF.

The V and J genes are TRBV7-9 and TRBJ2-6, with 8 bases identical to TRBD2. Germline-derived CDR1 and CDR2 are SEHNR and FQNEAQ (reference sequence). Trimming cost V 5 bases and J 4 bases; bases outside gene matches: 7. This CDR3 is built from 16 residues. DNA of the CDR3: TGTGCCAGCAGCCGCCGGGGGGGAACGGGGGCCAACGTCCTGACTTTC. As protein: CASSRRGGTGANVLTF.

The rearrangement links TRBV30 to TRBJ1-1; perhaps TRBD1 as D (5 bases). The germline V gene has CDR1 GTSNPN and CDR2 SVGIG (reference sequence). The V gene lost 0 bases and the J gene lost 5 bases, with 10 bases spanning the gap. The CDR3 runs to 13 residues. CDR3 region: CAWSVRPGTEAFF. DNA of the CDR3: TGTGCCTGGAGTGTACGTCCAGGGACTGAAGCTTTCTTT.